The 20 T cell receptor beta chains listed next were all sequenced from one sample in a study of blood T cell repertoires in COVID-19. Profiled with immunoSEQ multiplex PCR; TCRdb holds only in-frame clones, not every one. The sample has 70,000 to 90,000 clones; roughly 84% are singletons. Sequencing was carried out using peripheral blood. The receptors were sampled from a man aged 65 to 85 with acute or convalescent COVID-19.

The chain uses TRBV28 and TRBJ2-1; D perhaps matches TRBD1 (6 bases). The CDR3 totals 14 residues. From germline, CDR1 is MDHEN and CDR2 SYDVKM. Trimming cost V 6 bases and J 4 bases, with 13 bases left between them. CDR3 nucleotides: TGTGCCAGCAGCCCCGGACAGTTTTACAATGAGCAGTTCTTC. Protein sequence: CASSPGQFYNEQFF.

This sequence joins TRBV24-1 and TRBJ1-2; D unresolved. Germline V gives CDR1 KGHDR, CDR2 SFDVKD. Trimming removed 1 base at V and 3 bases at J, with 8 bases between. The CDR3 has 14 amino acids. The CDR3 region is CATSDLEQDYGYTF. For the CDR3, the DNA is TGTGCCACCAGTGATTTAGAGCAAGACTATGGCTACACCTTC.

This clone was seen a handful of times. CDR3 region: CASSDSTYEQYV. Written as DNA, the CDR3 is TGTGCCAGCAGTGACTCTACCTACGAGCAGTACGTC. The chain couples TRBV2 to TRBJ2-7; D call uncertain. Germline-derived CDR1 and CDR2 are SNHLY and FYNNEI. Trimming took off 3 bases at V and 2 bases at J, with 5 bases between the two ends. The length of the CDR3 is 12 residues.

The J gene is TRBJ1-4, the V gene TRBV27; weak D call: TRBD1 (5 bases). The germline gives CDR1 MNHEY, CDR2 SMNVEV (reference sequence). The CDR3 is made up of 15 amino acids. Trimming removed 7 bases at V and 6 bases at J, with 18 bases between. The CDR3 region has the DNA TGTGCCAGCATCCCCACTTGGACATATTATGAAAAACTGTTTTTT. It yields the protein CASIPTWTYYEKLFF.

V and J are TRBV10-1 and TRBJ2-5; weak D call: TRBD1 (6 bases). This CDR3 is built from 13 residues. The germline gives CDR1 WNHNN, CDR2 SYGVQD (reference sequence). The V end was cut by 8 bases, the J end by 3 bases, with 13 bases between. The CDR3 region is CASSDSVKETQYF. The DNA for the CDR3 is TGCGCCAGCTCGGACAGCGTTAAAGAGACCCAGTACTTC.

This clone was detected a few times. This chain links TRBV12-3 or TRBV12-4 with TRBJ1-1; no firm D call. V was shortened by 3 bases and J by 1 base, with 6 bases between the two germline ends. This CDR3 has 13 amino acids. CDR3 in DNA: TGTGCCAGCAGTTTGGGAGGGAACACTGAAGCTTTCTTT. As protein: CASSLGGNTEAFF.

DNA of the CDR3: TGTGCCAGCAGCTTATTGGGGCTTCCATACAATGAGCAGTTCTTC. This codes for CASSLLGLPYNEQFF. The chain employs TRBV7-2 and TRBJ2-1, with a possible D match to TRBD1 (5 bases). The V end lost 2 bases, the J end lost 4 bases, and 12 bases lay between the germline ends. Germline-derived CDR1 and CDR2 are SGHTA and FQGNSA. The CDR3 has 15 residues.

This clone was recorded a few times. The V and J genes are TRBV10-2 and TRBJ1-2; the D gene is possibly TRBD1 (5 bases). V was trimmed by 0 bases and J by 3 bases, leaving 8 bases between them. This CDR3 has 14 amino acids. Germline-derived CDR1 and CDR2 are WSHSY and SAAADI. In DNA form, the CDR3 reads TGCGCCAGCAGTGAGTCAGGCAGGGACTATGGCTACACCTTC. It is translated as CASSESGRDYGYTF.

The J gene is TRBJ2-1, the V gene TRBV29-1; D possibly corresponds to TRBD2 (7 bases). This CDR3 has 14 amino acids. CDR1 and CDR2 from the germline V gene are SQVTM and ANQGSEA. The CDR3 region is CSSAGRGGYNEQFF. CDR3 DNA sequence: TGCAGTTCCGCAGGGAGGGGGGGTTACAATGAGCAGTTCTTC.

This rearrangement joins TRBV19 to TRBJ1-6, with 7 nucleotides matching TRBD1. V shed 6 bases and J 7 bases; nucleotides not matched to a gene: 9. CDR1 LNHDA and CDR2 SQIVND come from the germline V gene (reference sequence). The CDR3 runs 15 residues. The CDR3 region has the DNA TGTGCCAGTAGCCCTCAACAGGGGACGAATTCACCCCTCCACTTT. Translation: CASSPQQGTNSPLHF.

The chain carries TRBV7-7 and TRBJ2-1, with D possibly TRBD1 on 5 matching bases. The CDR3 spans 13 residues. Trimming left V 2 bases short and J 3 bases short, with 5 bases between. Germline loops: CDR1 SSHAT, CDR2 FNYEAQ (reference sequence). The CDR3 spells CASSLTGYNEQFF. In nucleotides, the CDR3 is TGTGCCAGCAGCTTAACAGGCTACAATGAGCAGTTCTTC.

The sample holds a few counts of this clone. The chain couples TRBV4-2 to TRBJ2-5, with D possibly being TRBD1 (7 bases). The CDR3 has 15 residues. Germline loops: CDR1 LGHNA, CDR2 YNFKEQ. Deletions cut 1 base from V and 5 bases from J, with 14 bases between. The CDR3 coding sequence is TGTGCCAGCAGCCAAGGTGGAGGGGGCTGGGAGACCCAGTACTTC. Amino acid sequence: CASSQGGGGWETQYF.

This clone was observed once. The chain has TRBV18 and TRBJ2-1; 9 bases map to TRBD1. This CDR3 spans 17 amino acids. The V gene's germline CDR1 is KGHSH and CDR2 LQKENI. V gave up 6 bases and J gave up 2 bases; unmatched junction bases: 11. This chain's CDR3 is CASSPTGGLLTYNEQFF. CDR3 nucleotide sequence: TGTGCCAGCTCTCCCACAGGGGGCCTTCTTACCTACAATGAGCAGTTCTTC.

V and J are TRBV11-2 and TRBJ1-2; the D is unclear. The germline gives CDR1 SGHAT, CDR2 FQNNGV. The V end was cut by 6 bases, the J end by 4 bases, with 9 bases between. The CDR3 spans 12 residues. The CDR3 DNA reads TGTGCCAGCAGTCCGGAGTCCTATGGCTACACCTTC. Its protein product is CASSPESYGYTF.

V gene TRBV5-4 combines with J gene TRBJ2-2; 8 bases map to TRBD2. V lost 5 bases, J lost 4 bases, and 7 bases stayed unmatched. Per germline, CDR1 SGHNT and CDR2 YYREEE (reference sequence). This CDR3 spans 15 amino acids. CDR3 sequence (DNA): TGTGCCAGCAGTCCTGGGACTAGAGGCACCGGGGAGCTGTTTTTT. This gives the protein CASSPGTRGTGELFF. The complete variable domain, with remaining parts taken from reference TRBV5-4 and TRBJ2-2, reads ETGVTQSPTHLIKTRGQQVTLRCSSQSGHNTVSWYQQALGQGPQFIFQYYREEENGRGNFPPRFSGLQFPNYSSELNVNALELDDSALYLCASSPGTRGTGELFFGEGSRLTVL.

This clone turned up a few times. The chain couples TRBV28 to TRBJ1-4; 8 bases are a match to TRBD1. V lost 5 bases to trimming and J lost 4 bases; unmatched junction nucleotides: 12. From germline, CDR1 is MDHEN and CDR2 SYDVKM. The CDR3 spans 17 residues. Written as DNA, the CDR3 is TGTGCCAGCAGTGTTTTAACAGGGGGGAGTTATAATGAAAAACTGTTTTTT. This codes for CASSVLTGGSYNEKLFF.

This clone was recorded at least ten times. The chain joins TRBV9 to TRBJ2-5; the match to TRBD2 covers 8 bases. Looked up from germline, CDR1 is SGDLS and CDR2 is YYNGEE. Trimming took 4 bases from V and 4 from J; bases not matched to a gene: 21. This CDR3 comprises 19 residues. CDR3 DNA sequence: TGTGCCAGCAGCTTTAGTGGCCCTAGCGGGTCAAAATTGGGAGAGACCCAGTACTTC. Residues: CASSFSGPSGSKLGETQYF.

This clone occurred once. The chain uses TRBV12-3 or TRBV12-4 and TRBJ1-5, with D maybe TRBD1 (6 bases). The CDR3 extends over 13 amino acids. V was shortened by 6 bases and J by 6 bases, with 12 bases between the two germline ends. DNA for the CDR3: TGTGCCAGCAGCCCGCGGGGGCTTCAGCCCCAGCATTTT. Its protein product is CASSPRGLQPQHF.

V usage is TRBV15 and J usage is TRBJ2-7; no clear D gene. The germline CDR1 and CDR2 sequences are LNHNV and YYDKDF (reference sequence). The ends were cut back, 3 bases at V and 3 bases at J, with 9 bases in the middle. This CDR3 spans 13 amino acids. This CDR3 reads CATSRAIGYEQYF. The CDR3 region has the DNA TGTGCCACCAGCAGGGCCATTGGCTACGAGCAGTACTTC.

V gene TRBV6-5 combines with J gene TRBJ2-7; D is ambiguous. CDR3 size: 12 residues. The V and J ends lost 6 bases and 2 bases respectively, with 8 bases between them. CDR1 is MNHEY, CDR2 SVGAGI, per germline. The CDR3 spells CASRGETYEQYF. The CDR3 DNA follows: TGTGCCAGCAGAGGAGAGACCTACGAGCAGTACTTC.